A selection of T cell receptor beta chains follows, all from one sample in a study of T cell changes during pregnancy in multiple sclerosis. TCRdb's copy holds only in-frame clones and misses some; the assay was immunoSEQ multiplex PCR. The table lists approximately 40,000 clones, more than 75% of them singletons. Sequences were derived from CD4+ T cells from peripheral blood mononuclear cells, sampled in the first trimester of pregnancy. The receptors stem from a female donor with multiple sclerosis, enrolled in a pregnancy study. The CDR3 runs from the conserved cysteine through the conserved F or W. Each record gives: J gene, clone size, D gene, V gene, CDR3 protein, CDR3 DNA. A D gene is named only where the DNA matches it firmly. Clone size appears in some rows only: once, few, many, or a class for an expanded clone.

J: TRBJ2-6; size: -; D: -; V: TRBV2; CDR3: CASRETGISGANVLTF; DNA: TGTGCCAGCAGGGAGACAGGTATATCCGGGGCCAACGTCCTGACTTTC
J: TRBJ1-1; size: -; D: TRBD1; V: TRBV18; CDR3: CASSSRDRDTEAFF; DNA: TGTGCCAGTTCGTCCCGGGACAGGGACACTGAAGCTTTCTTT
J: TRBJ1-1; size: -; D: TRBD1; V: TRBV6-5; CDR3: CASSRQGKAFF; DNA: TGTGCCAGCAGCCGACAGGGCAAAGCTTTCTTT
J: TRBJ2-2; size: few; D: -; V: TRBV5-1; CDR3: CASSLEVQGSGELFF; DNA: TGCGCCAGCAGCTTGGAAGTTCAGGGGAGCGGGGAGCTGTTTTTT
J: TRBJ1-2; size: -; D: TRBD1; V: TRBV19; CDR3: CASSQSRGRGGYTF; DNA: TGTGCCAGTAGTCAATCCCGAGGCAGGGGGGGCTACACCTTC
J: TRBJ1-6; size: -; D: -; V: TRBV2; CDR3: CASSEWGQGESPLHF; DNA: TGTGCCAGCAGTGAATGGGGGCAGGGAGAATCACCCCTCCACTTT
J: TRBJ2-3; size: -; D: TRBD2; V: TRBV5-1; CDR3: CASTPTLAGGLDTQYF; DNA: TGCGCCAGCACCCCCACCCTAGCGGGGGGGCTGGATACGCAGTATTTT
J: TRBJ2-5; size: -; D: TRBD1; V: TRBV5-1; CDR3: CASSLGGTGLSSGLNKETQYF; DNA: TGCGCCAGCAGCTTGGGAGGGACAGGTTTGTCGTCGGGCCTTAATAAAGAGACCCAGTACTTC
J: TRBJ1-2; size: -; D: TRBD1; V: TRBV19; CDR3: CASSSLPGQGDYGYTF; DNA: TGTGCCAGTAGCTCACTCCCGGGACAGGGGGACTATGGCTACACCTTC
J: TRBJ2-7; size: -; D: -; V: TRBV6-5; CDR3: CASSRDWRSSYEQYF; DNA: TGTGCCAGCAGTCGGGACTGGAGGAGCTCCTACGAGCAGTACTTC
J: TRBJ2-1; size: -; D: TRBD2; V: TRBV6-6; CDR3: CASKGSIGRTYNEQFF; DNA: TGTGCCAGCAAGGGTTCGATCGGGAGGACCTACAATGAGCAGTTCTTC
J: TRBJ1-2; size: -; D: -; V: TRBV7-8; CDR3: CASSLAGQWGYTF; DNA: TGTGCCAGCAGCTTAGCCGGACAGTGGGGCTACACCTTC
J: TRBJ2-5; size: once; D: TRBD2; V: TRBV19; CDR3: CASSSGLAGPETQYF; DNA: TGTGCCAGTAGTTCGGGACTAGCGGGGCCAGAGACCCAGTACTTC
J: TRBJ2-1; size: -; D: TRBD1; V: TRBV18; CDR3: CASSPGQGEWNEQFF; DNA: TGTGCCAGCTCCCCGGGACAGGGGGAGTGGAATGAGCAGTTCTTC
J: TRBJ1-4; size: -; D: -; V: TRBV29-1; CDR3: CSVVLERREKLFF; DNA: TGCAGCGTTGTTTTGGAAAGGAGAGAAAAACTGTTTTTT
J: TRBJ1-1; size: -; D: -; V: TRBV20-1; CDR3: CSADGGSEAFF; DNA: TGCAGTGCCGATGGGGGGAGTGAAGCTTTCTTT
J: TRBJ1-4; size: -; D: TRBD1; V: TRBV10-3; CDR3: CAISESGQDEKLFF; DNA: TGTGCCATCAGTGAGTCGGGACAGGATGAAAAACTGTTTTTT
J: TRBJ2-7; size: -; D: -; V: TRBV5-1; CDR3: CASSLGRQVPYEQYF; DNA: TGCGCCAGCAGCTTGGGGCGACAGGTCCCCTACGAGCAGTACTTC
J: TRBJ2-2; size: once; D: -; V: TRBV28; CDR3: CASTPGGQGRGGELFF; DNA: TGTGCCAGCACCCCAGGGGGGCAGGGACGGGGCGGGGAGCTGTTTTTT
J: TRBJ2-1; size: -; D: TRBD1; V: TRBV7-6; CDR3: CASSLVSGQGNNEQFF; DNA: TGTGCCAGCAGCTTAGTATCTGGACAGGGGAACAATGAGCAGTTCTTC
J: TRBJ2-2; size: -; D: -; V: TRBV5-6; CDR3: CASSLTSNTGELFF; DNA: TGTGCCAGCAGCCTGACATCGAACACCGGGGAGCTGTTTTTT
J: TRBJ2-5; size: -; D: -; V: TRBV5-1; CDR3: CASSLAMETQYF; DNA: TGCGCCAGCAGCTTGGCCATGGAGACCCAGTACTTC
J: TRBJ1-2; size: -; D: TRBD1; V: TRBV10-2; CDR3: CASSESSQGAHTF; DNA: TGCGCCAGCAGTGAGTCGAGTCAGGGGGCACACACCTTC
J: TRBJ1-4; size: -; D: TRBD1; V: TRBV7-8; CDR3: CASSFQPGQRNEKLFF; DNA: TGTGCCAGCAGCTTTCAGCCGGGACAGCGTAATGAAAAACTGTTTTTT
J: TRBJ2-3; size: -; D: TRBD2; V: TRBV5-1; CDR3: CASSQGEGPLAGPTDTQYF; DNA: TGCGCCAGCAGCCAGGGGGAGGGGCCGCTAGCGGGACCCACAGATACGCAGTATTTT
J: TRBJ2-1; size: -; D: TRBD1; V: TRBV11-2; CDR3: CASSQIGQGDYNEQFF; DNA: TGTGCCAGCAGCCAGATCGGACAGGGGGACTACAATGAGCAGTTCTTC
J: TRBJ2-7; size: -; D: TRBD2; V: TRBV19; CDR3: CASSNGAGTSTGEQYF; DNA: TGTGCCAGTAGTAATGGGGCCGGGACTAGTACGGGCGAGCAGTACTTC
J: TRBJ2-7; size: -; D: TRBD1; V: TRBV6-7; CDR3: CASSSGTGRTGVGEQYF; DNA: TGTGCCAGCAGCTCCGGGACAGGACGAACGGGAGTTGGTGAGCAGTACTTC
J: TRBJ2-2; size: once; D: TRBD1; V: TRBV11-3; CDR3: CASSSGTANTGELFF; DNA: TGTGCCAGCAGCTCCGGGACAGCGAACACCGGGGAGCTGTTTTTT
J: TRBJ2-2; size: -; D: TRBD2; V: TRBV7-3; CDR3: CASSFSSGLNTGELFF; DNA: TGTGCCAGCAGCTTCTCTAGCGGGCTAAACACCGGGGAGCTGTTTTTT
J: TRBJ1-5; size: -; D: TRBD1; V: TRBV6-5; CDR3: CASSTQGKNQPQHF; DNA: TGTGCCAGCAGTACACAGGGGAAAAATCAGCCCCAGCATTTT
J: TRBJ1-1; size: -; D: -; V: TRBV23-1; CDR3: CASSQSGGAPTEAFF; DNA: TGCGCCAGCAGTCAATCGGGGGGGGCTCCCACTGAAGCTTTCTTT
J: TRBJ1-6; size: few; D: -; V: TRBV4-1; CDR3: CASSQEVGSSISPLHF; DNA: TGCGCCAGCAGCCAAGAGGTGGGCAGTAGTATTTCACCCCTCCACTTT
J: TRBJ1-2; size: few; D: TRBD1; V: TRBV2; CDR3: CASNTGGDGYTF; DNA: TGTGCCAGCAACACAGGGGGGGATGGCTACACCTTC
J: TRBJ1-3; size: once; D: TRBD1; V: TRBV16; CDR3: CASSQSQRGHGNTIYF; DNA: TGTGCCAGCAGCCAATCTCAAAGGGGGCATGGAAACACCATATATTTT
J: TRBJ1-2; size: -; D: -; V: TRBV28; CDR3: CASSFLQNYGYTF; DNA: TGTGCCAGCAGTTTTCTACAGAACTATGGCTACACCTTC
J: TRBJ2-6; size: -; D: -; V: TRBV4-2; CDR3: CASSPVLSGANVLTF; DNA: TGTGCCAGCAGCCCAGTGCTCTCTGGGGCCAACGTCCTGACTTTC
J: TRBJ1-2; size: -; D: -; V: TRBV7-3; CDR3: CASSLGPGSGGYGYTF; DNA: TGTGCCAGCAGCTTAGGACCGGGCTCGGGGGGGTATGGCTACACCTTC